A selection of T cell receptor beta chains follows, all from one sample in a study of T cells after yellow fever vaccination. TCRdb re-called the 5' RACE reads with MiXCR, one entry per CDR3 protein. The sample carries around 340,000 distinct CDR3 sequences, 9.5% to 15% recorded once. The specimen comprised CD4+ T cells sorted from PBMCs, sampled 15 days after the yellow fever booster vaccination. Receptors originate from a young man who received the YFV17D yellow fever vaccine. Each CDR3 is given with its conserved first and last residue. A D gene is named only where the DNA matches it firmly. Rows give clone size only sometimes, using once, few, many, or a class for an expanded clone.

j_call clone_size v_call d_call cdr3_nt cdr3_aa
TRBJ1-2 few TRBV12-3/TRBV12-4 TRBD1 TGTGCCAGCAGTCCGGACAGGAGTTATGGCTACACCTTC CASSPDRSYGYTF
TRBJ2-4 NA TRBV7-8 NA TGTGCCAGCAGCCGGCAGGGGTCGAGGCCGGGAAACATTCAGTACTTC CASSRQGSRPGNIQYF
TRBJ2-5 few TRBV4-2 TRBD2 TGTGCCAGCAGCCAAAATAGCGGGGTTGGCGAGACCCAGTACTTC CASSQNSGVGETQYF
TRBJ1-1 many TRBV7-3 NA TGTGCCAGCAGCTCCACAGGGCCCTACACTGAAGCTTTCTTT CASSSTGPYTEAFF
TRBJ1-1 NA TRBV5-1 NA TGCGCCAGCAGCTTGTCCCCAACAGGGTTGAACACTGAAGCTTTCTTT CASSLSPTGLNTEAFF
TRBJ2-2 NA TRBV28 NA TGTGCCAGCAGTCAAGGGGGGAGCACCGGGGAGCTGTTTTTT CASSQGGSTGELFF
TRBJ2-2 NA TRBV6-2/TRBV6-3 TRBD1 TGTGCCAGCAGGCCTCAGGGACAGGGAGCCGGGGAGCTGTTTTTT CASRPQGQGAGELFF
TRBJ2-2 few TRBV20-1 NA TGCAGTGCTAGAGGCCTCACCGGGGAGCTGTTTTTT CSARGLTGELFF
TRBJ2-5 NA TRBV4-2 NA TGTGCCAGCAGCCAAGAGGAGGGGCCGGGGACCCAGTACTTC CASSQEEGPGTQYF
TRBJ2-1 few TRBV7-2 NA TGTGCCAGCAGGGAAAGCGGGCTGAGCTCCTACAATGAGCAGTTCTTC CASRESGLSSYNEQFF
TRBJ2-5 NA TRBV5-6 TRBD2 TGTGCCAGCCGGTTGGGACTAGACCAAGAGACCCAGTACTTC CASRLGLDQETQYF
TRBJ1-2 NA TRBV6-5 NA TGTGCCAGCAGCCGATACAGGGAGGTTAACTATGGCTACACCTTC CASSRYREVNYGYTF
TRBJ2-5 few TRBV5-1 TRBD2 TGCGCCAGCAGCTGGGCTAGCGGTACGCAAGAGACCCAGTACTTC CASSWASGTQETQYF
TRBJ2-5 NA TRBV12-3/TRBV12-4 NA TGTGCCAGCAGACTGGCGGAATCAGAGACCCAGTACTTC CASRLAESETQYF
TRBJ1-2 NA TRBV11-2 NA TGTGCCAGCAGCTTAGGCGGGGGAAATGGCTACACCTTC CASSLGGGNGYTF
TRBJ2-1 NA TRBV4-2 TRBD1 TGTGCCAGCAGCCAAGGGTCCGGGACAGGCTACAATGAGCAGTTCTTC CASSQGSGTGYNEQFF
TRBJ2-7 NA TRBV30 TRBD1 TGTGCCTGGAGAGATTCCGGGACAGGGCCTTACGAGCAGTACTTC CAWRDSGTGPYEQYF
TRBJ2-6 NA TRBV12-3/TRBV12-4 TRBD1 TGTGCCAGCAGTACAAGGACAGGACGAGCTGGGGCCAACGTCCTGACTTTC CASSTRTGRAGANVLTF
TRBJ1-4 NA TRBV5-1 NA TGCGCCAGCAGCTTGGGGCACGAAAAACTGTTTTTT CASSLGHEKLFF
TRBJ1-6 many TRBV9 NA TGTGCCAGCAACGGGAGCTCCTATAATTCACCCCTCCACTTT CASNGSSYNSPLHF
TRBJ1-5 many TRBV20-1 NA TGCAGCTCCGGACGAGGGGATCAGCCCCAGCATTTT CSSGRGDQPQHF
TRBJ2-2 few TRBV9 TRBD2 TGTGCCAGCAGTCGCCGGGGGGGCGGAGAGCTGTTTTTT CASSRRGGGELFF
TRBJ2-3 NA TRBV6-1 TRBD1 TGTGCCAGCAGTGAACTGGGACAGGGGGCAGGTACGCAGTATTTT CASSELGQGAGTQYF
TRBJ1-2 NA TRBV12-3/TRBV12-4 TRBD1 TGTGCCAGCGCCCCGGGGACAGCTTATGGCTACACCTTC CASAPGTAYGYTF
TRBJ2-1 few TRBV6-2/TRBV6-3 NA TGTGCCAGCAGCCGACCGGCTGGCACCTACAATGAGCAGTTCTTC CASSRPAGTYNEQFF
TRBJ2-1 NA TRBV6-1 TRBD2 TGTGCCAGCAGACTAGCGGGGGGCGCAAATGAGCAGTTCTTC CASRLAGGANEQFF
TRBJ2-3 NA TRBV20-1 TRBD2 TGCAGTGCTAGGGTTCCAGCGGGGGCGGGGGATACGCAGTATTTT CSARVPAGAGDTQYF
TRBJ2-5 few TRBV14 NA TGTGCCAGCAGCCAAGGTCTAGCGTCCCTTCGAGAGACCCAGTACTTC CASSQGLASLRETQYF
TRBJ2-5 many TRBV28 NA TGTGCCAGCAGTTTATGGACAGGCCCCGAAGAGACCCAGTACTTC CASSLWTGPEETQYF
TRBJ1-2 few TRBV18 TRBD1 TGTGCCAGCTCACCAGTTGCCGGGACAGTCGATAACTATGGCTACACCTTC CASSPVAGTVDNYGYTF
TRBJ1-6 NA TRBV20-1 NA TGCAGTGCTAGGGGATCGGCGAATTCACCCCTCCACTTT CSARGSANSPLHF
TRBJ1-4 many TRBV7-6 NA TGTGCCAGCAGCAGAACAACGGCTAATGAAAAACTGTTTTTT CASSRTTANEKLFF
TRBJ2-1 few TRBV20-1 NA TGCAGTGCTAGTGGATTTTGGCGGGGACCCTACAATGAGCAGTTCTTC CSASGFWRGPYNEQFF
TRBJ2-3 NA TRBV28 NA TGTGCCAGCAGTCCTCCGGGATTTCCGCCTACGCAGTATTTT CASSPPGFPPTQYF
TRBJ1-1 NA TRBV5-1 NA TGCGCCAGCAGCTTGCAGGGGCAGGCGACTTTCTTT CASSLQGQATFF
TRBJ2-1 NA TRBV12-3/TRBV12-4 NA TGTGCCAGCAGTTTACTAAGGCGGAATGAGCAGTTCTTC CASSLLRRNEQFF
TRBJ2-1 NA TRBV5-4 TRBD2 TGTGCCAGCAGCCTCGGACTAGCGGGGGATGAGCAGTTCTTC CASSLGLAGDEQFF
TRBJ2-1 many TRBV28 NA TGTGCCAGCAGTTCTTACAATGAGCAGTTCTTC CASSSYNEQFF
TRBJ2-4 few TRBV5-6 TRBD1 TGTGCCAGCAGCCAACCCGGGACAGGGGTAACCAAAAACATTCAGTACTTC CASSQPGTGVTKNIQYF
TRBJ1-2 few TRBV10-3 NA TGTGCCACGGGGGCACAGGGAGAAGGCTACACCTTC CATGAQGEGYTF
TRBJ2-4 NA TRBV28 NA TGTGCCAGCAGAACATGGCAGGACCTATCTTGGTACTTC CASRTWQDLSWYF
TRBJ1-1 few TRBV10-2 NA TGCGCCAGCACAATTACAGGGAACACTGAAGCTTTCTTT CASTITGNTEAFF
TRBJ2-5 few TRBV7-2 TRBD1 TGTGCCAGCTCTATCCCGGGACAGCAAGAGACCCAGTACTTC CASSIPGQQETQYF
TRBJ1-2 few TRBV18 NA TGTGCCAGCTCACCCGCGGACAGTCCGGGTGGCTACACCTTC CASSPADSPGGYTF
TRBJ2-7 many TRBV4-2 NA TGTGCCAGCAGCCAAGATCTAGCGCCTGCCTACGAGCAGTACTTC CASSQDLAPAYEQYF
TRBJ2-7 few TRBV10-3 NA TGTGCCATCAGGGCACAGGAAAGCTCCTACGAGCAGTACTTC CAIRAQESSYEQYF
TRBJ2-3 NA TRBV6-5 NA TGTGCCAGCAGTTACTCGGCAGGGGTGGGCACAGATACGCAGTATTTT CASSYSAGVGTDTQYF
TRBJ2-3 NA TRBV6-5 TRBD1 TGTGCCAGCAGTCCACGACAGGGTGCTACGCAGTATTTT CASSPRQGATQYF
TRBJ2-3 NA TRBV18 TRBD1 TGTGCCAGCTCACCAACGGGACAGGGCACAGATACGCAGTATTTT CASSPTGQGTDTQYF
TRBJ1-2 few TRBV20-1 TRBD1 TGCAGTGCTAGAGCCTGGGGGACAGGTACCAACTATGGCTACACCTTC CSARAWGTGTNYGYTF